This TCR beta chain was recovered during a study of T-cell reconstitution after alpha-beta-depleted transplantation in children. Regarding the study as a whole: Some patients' high day-60 TCRbeta diversity was attributed to recipient cells surviving conditioning. T cells produced anew were the main source of T-cell counts and diversity one year after transplant.

Turning to this clonotype: Its antigen is still unknown.

V trimming: 4 bases; J trimming: 6 bases; junction bases outside the gene matches: 5. The CDR3 is 15 residues long. Germline values: CDR1 LGHDT, CDR2 YNNKEL (reference sequence). Unique molecular identifiers featured in how the TCRbeta library was prepared. TCRdb reanalysed the PCR reads using MiXCR and keeps one entry per CDR3 protein. This sample has 400,000 to 550,000 distinct CDR3 sequences, with over 9.5% found just once. Sequencing was performed on PBMCs, taken before TCRalphabeta/CD19-depleted stem cell transplant. The sequence derives from a child aged 2 to 15 with inherited bone marrow failure, due to receive a stem cell transplant. This chain links TRBV3-1 with TRBJ2-2; the match to TRBD2 covers 10 bases. CDR3 region: CASSLSSGRPGELFF. In DNA, the CDR3 is TGTGCCAGCAGCCTTTCTAGCGGGAGACCCGGGGAGCTGTTTTTT.